The rows below give T cell receptor beta chains drawn from one sample of a study of shared T cell receptors in the human thymus. The table came from immunoSEQ multiplex PCR; TCRdb's copy has only in-frame clones and leaves some out. The sample records about 610,000 clones, 88% being singletons. Separately, the same data were catalogued under a study of human thymus T cells.

Sequences were obtained from thymocytes. These receptors came from a boy in the first two years of life with a congenital heart defect. Both conserved end residues are part of each CDR3. A D gene is named only where the DNA matches it firmly. Some rows have no size entry. The others give once, few or many, or a class for an expanded clone.

clone size,D gene,J gene,V gene,CDR3 protein,CDR3 DNA
NA,TRBD1,TRBJ1-5,TRBV5-1,CASSLDGTGGNQPQHF,TGCGCCAGCAGCTTGGATGGGACAGGGGGCAATCAGCCCCAGCATTTT
once,NA,TRBJ1-2,TRBV14,CASSQSLEYTGRNYGYTF,TGTGCCAGCAGCCAATCGTTGGAATACACAGGACGGAACTATGGCTACACCTTC
NA,NA,TRBJ1-1,TRBV5-1,CASSPTLQGRDTEAFF,TGCGCCAGCAGCCCCACACTGCAGGGGCGGGACACTGAAGCTTTCTTT
NA,TRBD2,TRBJ2-5,TRBV5-1,CASSLAGTSGGETQYF,TGCGCCAGCAGCTTGGCTGGGACTAGCGGGGGAGAGACCCAGTACTTC
NA,NA,TRBJ1-3,TRBV5-1,CASSPSTGTLSRANTIYF,TGCGCCAGCAGCCCGTCTACCGGGACTCTCAGTAGGGCAAACACCATATATTTT
NA,TRBD1,TRBJ1-3,TRBV4-2,CASSPLQGENTIYF,TGTGCCAGCAGCCCACTCCAGGGGGAAAACACCATATATTTT
NA,TRBD2,TRBJ2-1,TRBV5-4,CASSHGFQSSGSGEQFF,TGTGCCAGCAGCCATGGCTTCCAGAGCAGCGGGAGCGGTGAGCAGTTCTTC
NA,TRBD2,TRBJ2-7,TRBV11-1,CASSGVRLSGRVSYEQYF,TGTGCCAGCAGCGGGGTCCGTCTTAGCGGGAGGGTCTCCTACGAGCAGTACTTC
once,NA,TRBJ2-6,TRBV28,CASSFPSQGGSGANVLTF,TGTGCCAGCAGTTTCCCGTCGCAGGGTGGATCTGGGGCCAACGTCCTGACTTTC
NA,TRBD1,TRBJ2-3,TRBV6-1,CASSGYDRESGTDTQYF,TGTGCCAGCAGTGGATACGACAGGGAATCGGGCACAGATACGCAGTATTTT
NA,NA,TRBJ2-1,TRBV25-1,CASTGPYNEQFF,TGTGCCAGCACTGGGCCCTACAATGAGCAGTTCTTC
NA,TRBD1,TRBJ2-1,TRBV5-1,CASSLGGTGAYNEQFF,TGCGCCAGCAGCTTGGGGGGGACAGGGGCCTACAATGAGCAGTTCTTC
NA,NA,TRBJ2-7,TRBV4-2,CASSRGRGIAEQYF,TGTGCCAGCAGCCGCGGCAGGGGAATCGCCGAGCAGTACTTC
NA,NA,TRBJ2-1,TRBV14,CASSQVLARRSYNEQFF,TGTGCCAGCAGCCAAGTACTAGCAAGAAGGTCCTACAATGAGCAGTTCTTC
NA,TRBD1,TRBJ1-2,TRBV18,CASSPVGQARPYGYTF,TGTGCCAGCTCACCCGTCGGACAGGCGCGACCCTATGGCTACACCTTC
NA,TRBD2,TRBJ2-7,TRBV7-2,CASSSPLIGRDDEQYF,TGTGCCAGCAGCTCCCCTCTCATCGGGAGGGACGACGAGCAGTACTTC